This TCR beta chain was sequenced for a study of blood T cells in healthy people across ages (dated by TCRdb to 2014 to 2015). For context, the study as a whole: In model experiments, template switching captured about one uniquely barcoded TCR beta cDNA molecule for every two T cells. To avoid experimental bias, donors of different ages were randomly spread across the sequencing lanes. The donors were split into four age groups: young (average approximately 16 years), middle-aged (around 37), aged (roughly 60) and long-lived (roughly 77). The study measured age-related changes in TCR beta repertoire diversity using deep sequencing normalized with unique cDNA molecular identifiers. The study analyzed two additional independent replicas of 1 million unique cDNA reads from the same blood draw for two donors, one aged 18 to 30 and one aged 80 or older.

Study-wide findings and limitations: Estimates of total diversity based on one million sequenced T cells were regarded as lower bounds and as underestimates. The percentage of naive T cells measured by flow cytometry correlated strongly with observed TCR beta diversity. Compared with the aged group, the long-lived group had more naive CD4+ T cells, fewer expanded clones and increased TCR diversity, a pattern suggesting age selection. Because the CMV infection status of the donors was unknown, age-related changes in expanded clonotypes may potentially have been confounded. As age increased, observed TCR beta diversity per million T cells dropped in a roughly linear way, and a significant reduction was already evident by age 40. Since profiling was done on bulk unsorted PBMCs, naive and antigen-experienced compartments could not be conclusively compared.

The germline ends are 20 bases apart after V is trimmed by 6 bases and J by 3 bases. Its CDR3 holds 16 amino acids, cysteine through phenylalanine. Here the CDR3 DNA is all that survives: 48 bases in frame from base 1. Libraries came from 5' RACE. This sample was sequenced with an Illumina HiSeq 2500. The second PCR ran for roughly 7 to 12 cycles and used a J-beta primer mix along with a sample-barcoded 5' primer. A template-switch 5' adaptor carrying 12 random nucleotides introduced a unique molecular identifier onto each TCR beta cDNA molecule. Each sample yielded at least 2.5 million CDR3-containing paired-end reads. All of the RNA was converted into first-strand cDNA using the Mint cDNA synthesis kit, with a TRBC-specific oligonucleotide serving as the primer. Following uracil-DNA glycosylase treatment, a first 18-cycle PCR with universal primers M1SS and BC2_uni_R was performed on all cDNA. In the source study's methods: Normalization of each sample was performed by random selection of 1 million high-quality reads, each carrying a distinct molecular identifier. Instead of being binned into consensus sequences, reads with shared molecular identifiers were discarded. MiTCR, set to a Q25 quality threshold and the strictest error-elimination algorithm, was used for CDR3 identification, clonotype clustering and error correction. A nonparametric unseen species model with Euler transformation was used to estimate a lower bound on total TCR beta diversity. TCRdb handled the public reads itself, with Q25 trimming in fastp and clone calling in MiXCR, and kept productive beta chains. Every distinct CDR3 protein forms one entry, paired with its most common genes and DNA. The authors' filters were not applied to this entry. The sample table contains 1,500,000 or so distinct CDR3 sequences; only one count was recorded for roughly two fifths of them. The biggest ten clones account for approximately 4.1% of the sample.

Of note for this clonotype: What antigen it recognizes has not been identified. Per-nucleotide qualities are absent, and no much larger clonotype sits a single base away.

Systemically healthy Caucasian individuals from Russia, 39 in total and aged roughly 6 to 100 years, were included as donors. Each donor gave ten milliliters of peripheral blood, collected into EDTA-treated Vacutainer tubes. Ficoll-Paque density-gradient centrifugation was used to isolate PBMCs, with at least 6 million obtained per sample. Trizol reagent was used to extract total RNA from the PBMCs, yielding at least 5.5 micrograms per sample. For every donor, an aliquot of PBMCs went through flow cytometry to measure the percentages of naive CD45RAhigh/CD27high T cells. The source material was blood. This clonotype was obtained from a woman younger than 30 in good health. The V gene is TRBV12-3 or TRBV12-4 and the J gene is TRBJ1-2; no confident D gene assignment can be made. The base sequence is TGTGCCAGCAGAAAGTCCTTCGGGGTGGGTGACTATGGCTACACCTTC. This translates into CASRKSFGVGDYGYTF.